A selection of T cell receptor beta chains follows, all from one sample in a study of Ad26.COV2.S vaccination and SARS-CoV-2 variants. The assay was immunoSEQ multiplex PCR, and TCRdb's table has in-frame clones only and misses some. The repertoire includes about 280,000 clones, around 87% of them detected once, and about 3.5% sits in the top ten. This sample comprised peripheral blood, obtained in a trial of Ad26.COV2.S vaccine versus placebo. The receptors derive from a person aged 18-65 years who received the Ad26.COV2.S COVID-19 vaccine or a placebo. Both conserved end residues are part of each CDR3. D genes are given only for firm matches. Clone size is stated in some rows and not others, as once, few, many or a class when expanded.

-	-	TRBV19	TRBJ1-5	TGTGCCAGTACCACCCAGGACTGGATAAACAGGGATCAGCCCCAGCATTTT	CASTTQDWINRDQPQHF
few	-	TRBV5-1	TRBJ2-2	TGCGCCAGCAGCTCCGACAGATACACCGGGGAGCTGTTTTTT	CASSSDRYTGELFF
-	TRBD2	TRBV5-4	TRBJ2-3	TGTGCCAGCAGCTTGGGGGGAGGCGGGAGGGCCGGCACAGATACGCAGTATTTT	CASSLGGGGRAGTDTQYF
-	-	TRBV21-1	TRBJ1-2	TGTGCCAGCAGCATAATTAGGGGAACCTCAGCTAACTATGGCTACACCTTC	CASSIIRGTSANYGYTF
-	-	TRBV7-9	TRBJ1-2	TGTGCCAGCAGCTTAGAAGCCGGGGCGTGGTATGGCTACACCTTC	CASSLEAGAWYGYTF
-	-	TRBV6-4	TRBJ1-1	TGTGCCAGCAGCCCATCGACAGTGAACACTGAAGCTTTCTTT	CASSPSTVNTEAFF
-	-	TRBV5-8	TRBJ1-2	TGTGCCAGCAGCCTACCGCCGGCCCCCTATGGCTACACCTTC	CASSLPPAPYGYTF
-	TRBD1	TRBV24-1	TRBJ2-7	TGTGCCACCAGTGATTTGCAAGGGACAGGGGAGAGATTCGAGCAGTACTTC	CATSDLQGTGERFEQYF
-	-	TRBV9	TRBJ1-2	TGTGCCAGCAGCGTTGCTCCAGGGGCTAGCTATGGCTACACCTTC	CASSVAPGASYGYTF
once	TRBD1	TRBV13	TRBJ1-2	TGTGCCAGTACCGGGGGACAGAGTCACTATGGCTACACCTTC	CASTGGQSHYGYTF
once	-	TRBV5-1	TRBJ1-2	TGCGCCAGCAGCCAGAGGGACACAGGGTATGGCTACACCTTC	CASSQRDTGYGYTF
-	-	TRBV4-3	TRBJ1-4	TGCGCCAGCAGCCAAGAGGGGGAGGATAGTGAAAAACTGTTTTTT	CASSQEGEDSEKLFF
-	-	TRBV7-9	TRBJ1-1	TGTGCCAGCAGCTTAAGTGGAACAGGCCTTGAAGCTTTCTTT	CASSLSGTGLEAFF
-	-	TRBV6-5	TRBJ2-5	TGTGCCAGCAGTCCCGGGACAGCGGGGGAGACCCAGTACTTC	CASSPGTAGETQYF
-	TRBD2	TRBV11-2	TRBJ2-7	TGTGCCAGCAGCTTTAGCGGGGGGTCCCTAACCTACGAGCAGTACTTC	CASSFSGGSLTYEQYF
-	-	TRBV6-2/TRBV6-3	TRBJ1-5	TGTGCCAGCAGTTACTACCGGACACTGAATGACAATCAGCCCCAGCATTTT	CASSYYRTLNDNQPQHF
few	-	TRBV20-1	TRBJ1-1	TGCAGTGCTAGCAGCGGCGCTGAAGCTTTCTTT	CSASSGAEAFF
-	TRBD1	TRBV6-5	TRBJ1-1	TGTGCCAGCAGTTACTCAACAGGGGACAGGGGACGTGAAGCTTTCTTT	CASSYSTGDRGREAFF
once	-	TRBV3-1/TRBV3-2	TRBJ2-4	TGTGCCAGCAGTCGAGGGGAGGTAGCCAAAAACATTCAGTACTTC	CASSRGEVAKNIQYF
-	-	TRBV19	TRBJ1-4	TGTGCCAGTAGCCAAGCGATGCATGAAAAACTGTTTTTT	CASSQAMHEKLFF
-	TRBD1	TRBV7-9	TRBJ2-3	TGTGCCAGCAGCTTACGGCTAGGGACAGGGGGCACAGATACGCAGTATTTT	CASSLRLGTGGTDTQYF
-	TRBD1	TRBV29-1	TRBJ1-2	TGCAGCGTTGGCGGGACAGTGAGAACAAACTATGGCTACACCTTC	CSVGGTVRTNYGYTF
-	-	TRBV9	TRBJ2-2	TGTGCCAGCAGCCCCCAGGGTGGGGTCACCGGGGAGCTGTTTTTT	CASSPQGGVTGELFF
-	-	TRBV29-1	TRBJ2-1	TGCAGCGCCGAAGGTGCGCGGGGCTCCTACAATGAGCAGTTCTTC	CSAEGARGSYNEQFF
-	-	TRBV4-1	TRBJ2-1	TGCGCCAGCAGCCAAGATGTATATGAGCAGTTCTTC	CASSQDVYEQFF
-	TRBD1	TRBV10-3	TRBJ2-7	TGTGCCATCAAGATTACAGGGGGCCGGTACGAGCAGTACTTC	CAIKITGGRYEQYF
-	-	TRBV5-6	TRBJ2-2	TGTGCCAGCAGCGCTGGATGGGGGATTACCGGGGAGCTGTTTTTT	CASSAGWGITGELFF
-	TRBD1	TRBV5-8	TRBJ1-2	TGTGCCAGCAGCTTGAGGACAGGGGGGGCCTATGGCTACACCTTC	CASSLRTGGAYGYTF
once	-	TRBV5-1	TRBJ2-7	TGCGCCAGCAGCTTGATGGGGGGCGCGGACGAGCAGTACTTC	CASSLMGGADEQYF
-	TRBD1	TRBV27	TRBJ2-5	TGTGCCAGCAACAAACAGGGGGCGGAGACCCAGTACTTC	CASNKQGAETQYF
-	-	TRBV9	TRBJ1-6	TGTGCCAGCAGCGTAATGGATGGGCGCGGATCACCCCTCCACTTT	CASSVMDGRGSPLHF
-	-	TRBV5-1	TRBJ2-6	TGCGCCAGCAGCTTGCCTAGTTCTGGGGCCAACGTCCTGACTTTC	CASSLPSSGANVLTF
-	-	TRBV27	TRBJ2-4	TGTGCCAGCAGTGAGGCCAGGGGCTTCTATCTTCAGTACTTC	CASSEARGFYLQYF
once	TRBD1	TRBV7-2	TRBJ1-4	TGTGCCAGCAGCTTAAGACAGGGCGTGGAAAAACTGTTTTTT	CASSLRQGVEKLFF
-	-	TRBV6-5	TRBJ1-2	TGTGCCAGCAGTTTGCAAGTTTCCTATGGCTACACCTTC	CASSLQVSYGYTF
-	TRBD2	TRBV7-9	TRBJ2-1	TGTGCCAGCAGCTGGGGACTAGCGGGAGGGCCGGGGAACAATGAGCAGTTCTTC	CASSWGLAGGPGNNEQFF
-	TRBD1	TRBV11-2	TRBJ1-2	TGTGCCAGCAGCTCTCCGGGACAGGGTAATGGCTACACCTTC	CASSSPGQGNGYTF
many	-	TRBV18	TRBJ2-2	TGTGCCAGCTCACCAGGACAGAACACCGGGGAGCTGTTTTTT	CASSPGQNTGELFF
-	-	TRBV7-8	TRBJ2-7	TGTGCCAGCAGCCCCGGGGGTTTGGGGGAGCAGTACTTC	CASSPGGLGEQYF
-	-	TRBV20-1	TRBJ1-2	TGCAGCCCGTTGTCAGGGTATGGCTACACCTTC	CSPLSGYGYTF
-	-	TRBV5-1	TRBJ1-1	TGCGCCAGCAGCAGCAAAGGCGACAGGGAAGCTTTCTTT	CASSSKGDREAFF
-	-	TRBV6-1	TRBJ1-1	TGTGCCAGCAGTGAATCGGGACATAAAGCTTTCTTT	CASSESGHKAFF
-	TRBD2	TRBV6-5	TRBJ2-1	TGTGCCAGCAGAATAGCGGGGGACTACAATGAGCAGTTCTTC	CASRIAGDYNEQFF
-	-	TRBV18	TRBJ2-7	TGTGCCAGCTCACCAGACGAAGCCTACGAGCAGTACTTC	CASSPDEAYEQYF
-	-	TRBV5-6	TRBJ1-2	TGTGCCAGCAGCTTGGTACCCGCCGAGATCTATGGCTACACCTTC	CASSLVPAEIYGYTF
once	-	TRBV18	TRBJ1-1	TGTGCCAGCTCACCACCAACGGGAGGCGGCACTGAAGCTTTCTTT	CASSPPTGGGTEAFF